These 32 T cell receptor beta chains were sequenced from one sample in a study of neoadjuvant anti-PD-1 for oral cavity cancer (dated by TCRdb to the early 2020s). The library was produced with the immunoSEQ multiplex PCR assay. TCRdb limited this immuneACCESS table to in-frame rearrangements with V and J called. A share of clones is missing; checked studies link under half to unresolved V genes, and the rest is unexplained. This sample is represented by under 85,000 clones; about 84% of them were singletons. Of the sample, around 3.1% falls within the top ten clones. What the time point label conveys for this sample: before neoadjuvant nivolumab. Sample: PBMCs, taken before nivolumab (anti-PD-1) treatment. These receptors originate from a person aged 35-80 years with oral cavity squamous cell carcinoma.

J is TRBJ2-7 and V is TRBV11-2, with 8 bases that match TRBD2. The CDR3 runs to 14 residues. V trimming: 5 bases; J trimming: 3 bases; junction bases outside the gene matches: 6. The germline gives CDR1 SGHAT, CDR2 FQNNGV. The CDR3 loop reads CASSTGGGNYEQYF. In DNA, the CDR3 is TGTGCCAGCAGCACCGGGGGGGGCAACTACGAGCAGTACTTC.

The chain employs TRBV7-8 and TRBJ1-3, with D maybe TRBD1 (6 bases). The CDR3 spans 16 residues. Germline loops: CDR1 SGHVS, CDR2 FQNEAQ. V lost 5 bases to trimming and J lost 2 bases, with 16 bases between them. The CDR3 sequence: CASSIQGEVAGNTIYF. The CDR3 DNA reads TGTGCCAGCAGCATACAGGGCGAAGTTGCTGGAAACACCATATATTTT.

The chain recombines TRBV7-6 with TRBJ2-5; 9 positions match TRBD2. CDR1 SGHVS and CDR2 FNYEAQ come from the germline V gene. The trim removed 3 bases at V and 5 bases at J, leaving 7 bases unmatched. The CDR3 loop spans 15 amino acids. The CDR3 sequence is CASSLIAGAGETQYF. CDR3 coding DNA: TGTGCCAGCAGCTTGATAGCGGGAGCGGGGGAGACCCAGTACTTC. Full variable domain (rest looked up from reference TRBV7-6 and TRBJ2-5): GAGVSQSPRYKVTKRGQDVALRCDPISGHVSLYWYRQALGQGPEFLTYFNYEAQQDKSGLPNDRFSAERPEGSISTLTIQRTEQRDSAMYRCASSLIAGAGETQYFGPGTRLLVL.

The chain is built from TRBV28 and TRBJ1-1; 8 bases match TRBD1. The CDR3 totals 15 residues. CDR1 MDHEN and CDR2 SYDVKM come from the germline V gene. The junction had 8 bases not matched to a gene; V was cut back by 2 bases and J by 6 bases. CDR3 sequence reads: CASSLRTGIVPEAFF. CDR3 in DNA: TGTGCCAGCAGTTTAAGGACAGGGATTGTCCCTGAAGCTTTCTTT.

This clone has at least ten counts. The junction does not match germline at one end; this may be a read error. The chain carries TRBV2 and TRBJ2-7, with 15 nucleotides matching TRBD2. Germline V gene sequence: CDR1 SNHLY, CDR2 FYNNEI. The CDR3 contains 16 residues. The CDR3 here is CASREGTSGGFYEQYF. The CDR3 coding sequence is TGTGCCAGCAGAGAAGGGACTAGCGGGGGGTTCTACGAGCAGTACTTC.

V usage is TRBV5-1 and J usage is TRBJ2-7; the D gene is possibly TRBD2 (5 bases). Germline V lookup: CDR1 SGHRS, CDR2 YFSETQ. The length of the CDR3 is 14 residues. V lost 3 bases and J lost 1, with 11 bases in between. Here the CDR3 reads CASSSGMGSYEQYF. CDR3 DNA: TGCGCCAGCAGCTCCGGGATGGGGTCCTACGAGCAGTACTTC.

The genes are TRBV10-3 and TRBJ2-7, with 7 bases identical to TRBD2. J was trimmed by 2 bases and V by 4 bases; bases with no gene match: 2. The CDR3 has 13 residues. Germline lookup yields CDR1 ENHRY and CDR2 SYGVKD. The CDR3 DNA is TGTGCCATCAGTGGGGGGAGGGCCTACGAGCAGTACTTC. Protein: CAISGGRAYEQYF.

This chain joins TRBV11-1 and TRBJ2-3, with TRBD2 as a possible D gene (6 bases). V was trimmed by 4 bases and J by 1 base, leaving 15 bases between them. This CDR3 has 16 residues. The V gene's germline CDR1 is SGHAT and CDR2 FQDESV (reference sequence). Here the CDR3 reads CASSSKPVAGTDTQYF. In DNA, the CDR3 is TGTGCCAGCAGCTCAAAGCCCGTAGCGGGCACAGATACGCAGTATTTT.

The sample holds one count of this clone. The chain links TRBV29-1 to TRBJ1-1; 7 bases align to TRBD1. The germline gives CDR1 SQVTM, CDR2 ANQGSEA. The CDR3 sequence is 12 residues long. After removal of 4 bases from V and 10 bases from J, the junction contained 9 bases not matched to a gene. In DNA, the CDR3 is TGCAGCGTTGTGATCCAAGCAGGGGGAGCTTTCTTT. It yields the protein CSVVIQAGGAFF.

V usage is TRBV13 and J usage is TRBJ2-2; the match to TRBD1 covers 11 bases. The length of the CDR3 is 16 residues. Germline-derived CDR1 and CDR2 are PRHDT and FYEKMQ (reference sequence). J lost 7 bases, V lost 5 bases, and 9 bases had no gene match. Here the CDR3 reads CASSLRGQGVDGELFF. For the CDR3, the DNA is TGTGCCAGCAGCCTACGGGGACAGGGGGTGGACGGGGAGCTGTTTTTT.

Points on this clone: One end of the junction is discordant with germline, which a read error may explain. V usage is TRBV27 and J usage is TRBJ2-7; maybe TRBD2 (6 bases). In germline, CDR1 is MNHEY, CDR2 SMNVEV (reference sequence). CDR3 length: 15 residues. The CDR3 DNA sequence: TGTGCCAGCAGTTTGTTTTCGGGGGTCCTCTACCAGCAGTACTTC. This sequence encodes CASSLFSGVLYQQYF.

This chain connects TRBV6-6 to TRBJ2-1, with 8 bases lining up with TRBD1. The CDR3 is 16 amino acids. J was trimmed by 7 bases and V by 6 bases; bases with no gene match: 14. Germline lookup yields CDR1 MNHNY and CDR2 SVGAGI (reference sequence). The CDR3 protein is CASSPFTGTGYNEQFF. The CDR3 region has the DNA TGTGCCAGCAGCCCCTTCACCGGGACAGGTTATAATGAGCAGTTCTTC.

V and J are TRBV11-3 and TRBJ2-7; D not resolved. V shed 1 base and J shed 3 bases, with 7 bases lying between them. CDR1 is SGHNT, CDR2 YENEEA, per germline. The CDR3 length is 13 residues. The CDR3 nucleotides are TGTGCCAGCAGCTTAGCCCCCAACTACGAGCAGTACTTC. Its protein product is CASSLAPNYEQYF.

The chain uses TRBV27 and TRBJ1-2, with D tentatively TRBD1 (5 bases). The V end was cut by 7 bases, the J end by 7 bases, with 13 bases between. This CDR3 contains 12 residues. Germline CDR1 reads MNHEY; CDR2 reads SMNVEV (reference sequence). The CDR3 reads CASTAGGGGYTF. The DNA of the CDR3 is TGTGCCAGCACCGCGGGGGGGGGTGGCTACACCTTC.

The rearrangement joins TRBV19 to TRBJ1-5; tentatively, D is TRBD1 (6 bases). The CDR3 consists of 18 residues. V was shortened by 5 bases and J by 2 bases, with 22 bases between the two germline ends. From germline, CDR1 is LNHDA and CDR2 SQIVND (reference sequence). The CDR3 coding sequence is TGTGCCAGTAGTCGTCAACCTGGGGGCGAAGTGGGCAATCAGCCCCAGCATTTT. It specifies CASSRQPGGEVGNQPQHF.

The rearrangement links TRBV7-2 to TRBJ2-2; D may be TRBD2 (5 bases). The germline V gene encodes CDR1 SGHTA and CDR2 FQGNSA. This CDR3 is built from 15 residues. Trimming stripped 3 bases from V and 1 base from J, with 9 bases between. The CDR3 DNA reads TGTGCCAGCAGCTTCTCGAGGGAGAACACCGGGGAGCTGTTTTTT. Its protein product is CASSFSRENTGELFF. Together with reference TRBV7-2 and TRBJ2-2, the CDR3 gives the full variable domain: GAGVSQSPSNKVTEKGKDVELRCDPISGHTALYWYRQSLGQGLEFLIYFQGNSAPDKSGLPSDRFSAERTGGSVSTLTIQRTQQEDSAVYLCASSFSRENTGELFFGEGSRLTVL.

The chain employs TRBV20-1 and TRBJ1-1, with D unresolved. Trimming cost V 6 bases and J 6 bases, with 8 bases left between them. There are 10 residues in the CDR3. Germline V lookup: CDR1 DFQATT, CDR2 SNEGSKA (reference sequence). CDR3 protein: CSAIVPEAFF. The CDR3 DNA sequence: TGCAGTGCAATAGTCCCTGAAGCTTTCTTT.

The chain employs TRBV30 and TRBJ2-6; a weak D match, TRBD1 (6 bases). Trimming took off 6 bases at V and 2 bases at J, with 8 bases between the two ends. The CDR3 totals 13 residues. CDR1 GTSNPN and CDR2 SVGIG come from the germline V gene (reference sequence). The CDR3 protein is CACHRAGANVLTF. CDR3 in DNA: TGTGCCTGCCACAGGGCTGGGGCCAACGTCCTGACTTTC.

The rearrangement links TRBV7-8 to TRBJ1-3; D may be TRBD1 (5 bases). V lost 4 bases, J lost 4 bases, and 8 bases lay in between. Germline CDR1 SGHVS, CDR2 FQNEAQ. The CDR3 consists of 13 residues. The CDR3 region is CASSSTAGNTIYF. The DNA of the CDR3 is TGTGCCAGCAGCTCGACAGCGGGAAACACCATATATTTT.

The CDR3 loop is CASSLPSPPNYEQYF. The CDR3 DNA follows: TGTGCCAGCAGTTTACCGAGCCCACCGAACTACGAGCAGTACTTC. The V and J genes are TRBV28 and TRBJ2-7; D is unresolved. CDR3 length: 15 amino acids. Germline loops: CDR1 MDHEN, CDR2 SYDVKM. V was pared by 2 bases and J by 3 bases, with 14 bases between.

This rearrangement joins TRBV6-1 to TRBJ1-4; a possible D gene is TRBD1 (6 bases). Per germline, CDR1 MNHNS and CDR2 SASEGT. The V and J ends lost 2 bases and 4 bases respectively, with 17 bases between them. The CDR3 extends over 17 amino acids. The CDR3 nucleotides are TGTGCCAGCAGTGAAAGAGGTCGGGGGCGCATTAATGAAAAACTGTTTTTT. This encodes CASSERGRGRINEKLFF.

This clone was observed once. The chain couples TRBV7-8 to TRBJ2-7; 10 nucleotides align to TRBD1. The CDR3 has 16 amino acids. Germline CDR1 reads SGHVS; CDR2 reads FQNEAQ. Trimming cost V 7 bases and J 4 bases; bases outside gene matches: 13. Written as DNA, the CDR3 is TGTGCCAGCACCATTAGGACAGGGGGGAGCGGGTACGAGCAGTACTTC. It specifies CASTIRTGGSGYEQYF.

The V gene is TRBV7-9, the J gene TRBJ2-2; D is perhaps TRBD1 or TRBD2 (5 bases each). The germline gives CDR1 SEHNR, CDR2 FQNEAQ (reference sequence). This CDR3 has 15 amino acids. The germline V and J ends were trimmed by 4 bases and 6 bases, with 15 bases remaining between them. CDR3 DNA: TGTGCCAGCAGCTCTGTCAGGGACGTGGCCGGGGAGCTGTTTTTT. It yields the protein CASSSVRDVAGELFF.

The V and J genes are TRBV28 and TRBJ2-5; tentative D call: TRBD2 (6 bases). Germline lookup yields CDR1 MDHEN and CDR2 SYDVKM. Trimming stripped 0 bases from V and 7 bases from J, with 12 bases between. The CDR3 totals 14 residues. CDR3 amino acids: CASSLWGPEGTQYF. The CDR3 region has the DNA TGTGCCAGCAGTTTATGGGGGCCGGAGGGGACCCAGTACTTC.

V gene TRBV10-2 combines with J gene TRBJ2-7; D is undetermined. Trimming stripped 3 bases from V and 7 bases from J, with 13 bases between. Germline values: CDR1 WSHSY, CDR2 SAAADI. The CDR3 is 13 residues long. CDR3: CASSDSGGSEQYF. As DNA, the CDR3 is TGCGCCAGCAGTGATTCGGGCGGCAGTGAGCAGTACTTC.

The J gene is TRBJ2-7, the V gene TRBV21-1; the D call TRBD2 from the table was never checked on the DNA. TRBV21-1 is a listed pseudogene. The CDR3 is 15 amino acids. CDR3: CASSKGPGLAGGPHF. As DNA, the CDR3 is TGTGCCAGCAGCAAAGGACCGGGACTAGCGGGAGGGCCCCACTTC.

CDR3 sequence reads: CASSYMGGETQYF. For the CDR3, the DNA is TGTGCCAGCAGTTACATGGGAGGTGAGACCCAGTACTTC. The rearrangement joins TRBV6-5 to TRBJ2-5, with D possibly being TRBD2 (6 bases). CDR3 length: 13 amino acids. The germline gives CDR1 MNHEY, CDR2 SVGAGI. Trimming took 2 bases from V and 5 from J, leaving 9 bases between them.

This chain connects TRBV21-1 to TRBJ2-1; the table's D call TRBD2 went unverified against the DNA. TRBV21-1 is a documented pseudogene. The CDR3 has 12 amino acids. The CDR3, as DNA: TGTGCCAGCAGCAAAGACTGCCATGAGCAGTTCTTC. Residues: CASSKDCHEQFF.

The chain links TRBV6-1 to TRBJ1-1; D may be TRBD1 (5 bases). V dropped 6 bases and J dropped 4 bases, with 12 bases sitting between them. This CDR3 region has 13 residues. Germline CDR1 reads MNHNS; CDR2 reads SASEGT. The CDR3 DNA is TGTGCCAGCAGGGACACCCTGAGCACTGAAGCTTTCTTT. It is translated as CASRDTLSTEAFF.

This sequence joins TRBV2 and TRBJ2-7, with no clear D. Germline assignment: CDR1 SNHLY and CDR2 FYNNEI. The ends were cut back, 3 bases at V and 0 bases at J, with 12 bases in the middle. This CDR3 is built from 15 residues. The CDR3 spells CASSEKWADSYEQYF. The DNA for the CDR3 is TGTGCCAGCAGTGAGAAGTGGGCTGACTCCTACGAGCAGTACTTC.

The V call is TRBV5-1, the J call TRBJ2-5; the D call may be TRBD1 or TRBD2 (5 bases each). Germline CDR1 SGHRS, CDR2 YFSETQ. V lost 0 bases to trimming and J lost 2 bases, with 20 bases between them. The CDR3 is 18 amino acids. The CDR3 loop is CASSLGLGAGQRQETQYF. CDR3 nucleotides: TGCGCCAGCAGCTTGGGTCTCGGGGCAGGTCAACGACAAGAGACCCAGTACTTC.

This rearrangement joins TRBV2 to TRBJ2-1; no reliable D call. Trimming shortened V by 4 bases and J by 0 bases, and 7 bases separated the two germline ends. Germline CDR1 SNHLY, CDR2 FYNNEI. The CDR3 contains 14 residues. The CDR3, as DNA: TGTGCCAGCAGTGCCCTGGGCTCCTACAATGAGCAGTTCTTC. It specifies CASSALGSYNEQFF.